The 19 T cell receptor beta chains below were found in one sample sequenced in a study of response to subunit inactivated influenza vaccine. TCRdb analysed the RT-PCR reads with MiXCR anew, one entry per CDR3 protein. Of around 580,000 distinct CDR3 sequences in the sample, roughly 10% were seen once. Sequences were derived from PBMCs from blood, sampled on the day of vaccination. The receptors shown here come from a man aged 45 to 65 who received an inactivated influenza vaccine.

This clonotype was detected ten times or more. The rearrangement joins TRBV29-1 to TRBJ1-1; 9 nucleotides line up with TRBD1. V shed 3 bases and J 7 bases; nucleotides not matched to a gene: 0. There are 11 residues in the CDR3. Germline V gene sequence: CDR1 SQVTM, CDR2 ANQGSEA. The CDR3 spells CSVETGGEAFF. The CDR3 DNA is TGCAGCGTTGAGACAGGGGGTGAAGCTTTCTTT. Using reference TRBV29-1 and TRBJ1-1 for the parts outside the CDR3, the full variable domain is SAVISQKPSRDICQRGTSLTIQCQVDSQVTMMFWYRQQPGQSLTLIATANQGSEATYESGFVIDKFPISRPNLTFSTLTVSNMSPEDSSIYLCSVETGGEAFFGQGTRLTVV.

The chain's CDR3 is CASKGLADEQYF. Here the CDR3 DNA reads TGTGCCAGCAAGGGACTAGCGGACGAGCAGTACTTC. The chain carries TRBV6-2 or TRBV6-3 and TRBJ2-7, with 11 nucleotides matching TRBD2. The CDR3 extends over 12 amino acids. The germline V gene encodes CDR1 MNHEY and CDR2 SVGEGT. The trim removed 7 bases at V and 5 bases at J, leaving 1 base unmatched.

V is TRBV20-1 and J is TRBJ1-1; D not resolved. The CDR3 is 12 residues long. V gave up 2 bases and J gave up 0 bases, with 4 bases separating them. Germline V CDR1 and CDR2: DFQATT, SNEGSKA (reference sequence). The CDR3 loop is CSARNVNTEAFF. Written as DNA, the CDR3 is TGCAGTGCTAGAAACGTGAACACTGAAGCTTTCTTT.

This clonotype was counted a few times. The CDR3 loop is CASSQGVAGASYEQYF. The CDR3 bases are TGCGCCAGCAGCCAAGGCGTGGCGGGTGCATCCTACGAGCAGTACTTC. The chain couples TRBV4-3 to TRBJ2-7; maybe TRBD2 (5 bases). The V end lost 1 base, the J end lost 1 base, and 14 bases lay between the germline ends. The germline gives CDR1 LGHNA, CDR2 YSLEER. The CDR3 totals 16 residues.

This rearrangement joins TRBV2 to TRBJ2-3; D gene ambiguous. V gave up 8 bases and J gave up 1 base, with 10 bases separating them. The CDR3 runs 13 residues. Germline V CDR1 and CDR2: SNHLY, FYNNEI. In DNA form, the CDR3 reads TGTGCCAGCGAGCACCTCGGCACAGATACGCAGTATTTT. It yields the protein CASEHLGTDTQYF.

This clonotype was detected a few times. J is TRBJ2-5 and V is TRBV30, with 7 bases fitting TRBD2. This CDR3 is 13 amino acids long. The V segment lost 0 bases and the J segment 4 bases; nucleotides outside the gene matches: 2. CDR1 and CDR2 from the germline V gene are GTSNPN and SVGIG (reference sequence). The DNA of the CDR3 is TGTGCCTGGAGTGTGTTAGCGGGAGAGACCCAGTACTTC. It codes for CAWSVLAGETQYF.

The gene calls are TRBV28 and TRBJ2-7; 7 bases match TRBD1. J was trimmed by 0 bases and V by 8 bases; bases with no gene match: 4. This CDR3 comprises 13 residues. In germline, CDR1 is MDHEN, CDR2 SYDVKM. The CDR3 region is CASRQGISYEQYF. As DNA, the CDR3 is TGTGCCAGCCGACAGGGTATCTCCTACGAGCAGTACTTC.

This clonotype was seen only a few times. The rearrangement joins TRBV6-2 or TRBV6-3 to TRBJ2-2, with D possibly matching TRBD1 (7 bases). The V gene's germline CDR1 is MNHEY and CDR2 SVGEGT. CDR3 size: 16 residues. V was trimmed by 6 bases and J by 0 bases, leaving 14 bases between them. The CDR3 protein is CASSPRGTANTGELFF. The CDR3 DNA reads as TGTGCCAGCAGCCCCCGGGGGACAGCGAACACCGGGGAGCTGTTTTTT.

This clonotype was picked up many times. The gene calls are TRBV7-8 and TRBJ1-4; 10 nucleotides line up with TRBD1. V shed 5 bases and J 4 bases; nucleotides not matched to a gene: 4. Germline CDR1 is SGHVS and CDR2 is FQNEAQ. The CDR3 is 15 amino acids. CDR3 coding DNA: TGTGCCAGCAGCAAAGGGACAGGGGTTAATGAAAAACTGTTTTTT. The encoded protein is CASSKGTGVNEKLFF.

The CDR3 loop is CASSFSLRGEDGYTF. CDR3 DNA: TGTGCCAGCAGCTTCTCCTTACGGGGCGAGGATGGCTACACCTTC. The chain employs TRBV11-2 and TRBJ1-2, with a possible D match to TRBD1 (5 bases). V lost 3 bases, J lost 6 bases, and 17 bases lay in between. Germline V gives CDR1 SGHAT, CDR2 FQNNGV. The CDR3 spans 15 residues.

This clonotype was counted ten times or more. The chain employs TRBV20-1 and TRBJ1-4; D ambiguous. In germline, CDR1 is DFQATT, CDR2 SNEGSKA (reference sequence). The V and J ends lost 1 base and 8 bases respectively, with 8 bases between them. The CDR3 covers 12 residues. This chain's CDR3 is CSARVSGEKLFF. In nucleotides, the CDR3 is TGCAGTGCTAGAGTGTCAGGAGAAAAACTGTTTTTT.

The rearrangement links TRBV3-1 to TRBJ2-5, with 7 positions matching TRBD1. This CDR3 has 14 residues. Per the germline V gene, CDR1 is LGHDT and CDR2 is YNNKEL (reference sequence). The ends lost 3 bases at V and 3 bases at J; junction bases unmatched: 4. CDR3: CASSQLGQKETQYF. DNA for the CDR3: TGTGCCAGCAGCCAGCTGGGACAGAAAGAGACCCAGTACTTC.

The gene calls are TRBV6-1 and TRBJ1-2; no reliable D call. The V gene's germline CDR1 is MNHNS and CDR2 SASEGT. V was trimmed by 6 bases and J by 2 bases, leaving 22 bases between them. CDR3 size: 17 residues. This CDR3 reads CASSPGWTNIKNYGYTF. CDR3 sequence (DNA): TGTGCCAGCAGCCCCGGTTGGACGAATATCAAAAACTATGGCTACACCTTC.

CDR3 nucleotide sequence: TGCGCCAGCAGTTTTCACAGGGTCACCGGGGAGCTGTTTTTT. It is translated as CASSFHRVTGELFF. The chain is built from TRBV5-1 and TRBJ2-2; maybe TRBD1 (6 bases). Germline V lookup: CDR1 SGHRS, CDR2 YFSETQ. V was pared by 5 bases and J by 4 bases, with 12 bases between. The CDR3 totals 14 residues.

This clonotype came up many times. This chain connects TRBV4-2 to TRBJ1-4, with 10 bases fitting TRBD1. Germline V gene lookup returns CDR1 LGHNA and CDR2 YNFKEQ. V lost 1 base, J lost 5 bases, and 4 bases stayed unmatched. The CDR3 is 16 residues long. CDR3 nucleotides: TGTGCCAGCAGCCAAGGGGACAGGGGACCCAATGAAAAACTGTTTTTT. Residues: CASSQGDRGPNEKLFF.

This clonotype was seen only a few times. This sequence joins TRBV4-2 and TRBJ2-2; perhaps TRBD1 as D (6 bases). The CDR3 totals 15 residues. CDR1 is LGHNA, CDR2 YNFKEQ, per germline. V shed 2 bases and J shed 2 bases, with 9 bases lying between them. The CDR3 region is CASSQRQVNTGELFF. The CDR3, as DNA: TGTGCCAGCAGCCAACGACAGGTTAACACCGGGGAGCTGTTTTTT.

The CDR3 here is CAWNRDYRLGETQYF. The CDR3 DNA reads as TGTGCCTGGAACCGGGACTACCGACTCGGGGAGACCCAGTACTTC. The chain recombines TRBV30 with TRBJ2-5; 7 bases are shared with TRBD2. The V segment lost 4 bases and the J segment 5 bases; nucleotides outside the gene matches: 13. CDR1 and CDR2 (germline): GTSNPN, SVGIG (reference sequence). CDR3 size: 15 residues.

This clonotype was counted a few times. The chain has TRBV5-6 and TRBJ2-1; 10 nucleotides match TRBD2. CDR1 and CDR2 from the germline V gene are SGHDT and YYEEEE. This CDR3 has 15 amino acids. The V and J ends lost 0 bases and 8 bases, in that order; junction bases with no gene match: 5. The CDR3 nucleotides are TGTGCCAGCAGCTTGGAGGCTAGCGGGAGTTATGAGCAGTTCTTC. Its translation is CASSLEASGSYEQFF.

This clonotype was seen more than once but under ten times. This sequence joins TRBV24-1 and TRBJ2-3, with a tentative D call TRBD1 (6 bases). This CDR3 is 21 amino acids long. Germline-derived CDR1 and CDR2 are KGHDR and SFDVKD. V dropped 0 bases and J dropped 0 bases, with 24 bases sitting between them. The CDR3, as DNA: TGTGCCACCAGTGATTTGTATGGCAGGGGCCCTGAAAACCCTAGCACAGATACGCAGTATTTT. Its translation: CATSDLYGRGPENPSTDTQYF.